The clone carrying this TCR beta chain occurred a few times. The antigen is undetermined. This CDR3 spans 15 amino acids. The V gene lost 2 bases and the J gene lost 4 bases, with 11 bases spanning the gap. Germline V lookup: CDR1 MNHEY, CDR2 SVGEGT. This sample stems from a study of T cell responses to AZD1222 COVID-19 vaccine. Study-level points and caveats: Vaccine-associated CD4 TCRs spanned spike, dominant at 160-218 and 743-854. Spike-specific TCR breadth and depth went up after people got two AZD1222 doses.

TCRdb's table, derived via immunoSEQ multiplex PCR, lists solely in-frame clones and lacks some. The sample consists of over 95,000 clones, approximately 93% of them appearing once. This specimen consisted of peripheral blood, obtained on day 0 of AZD1222 vaccination. The receptor was derived from an adult in good health. The chain recombines TRBV6-2 or TRBV6-3 with TRBJ2-2, with no clear D. CDR3 amino acids: CASSYGPSSTGELFF. CDR3 nucleotides: TGTGCCAGCAGTTACGGACCCTCTAGCACCGGGGAGCTGTTTTTT.